This section outlines one T cell receptor beta chain sequence together with its context. This sample was taken from a study of shared T cell receptors in the human thymus. CDR1 is LGHNA and CDR2 is YSLEER in the germline V gene. This CDR3 has 17 amino acids. V was trimmed by 2 bases and J by 0 bases, leaving 14 bases between them. Clones were read by immunoSEQ multiplex PCR, and TCRdb kept only the in-frame ones, dropping some. The sample includes hundreds of thousands of clones, 70% to 90% of them seen just once. This sample also belongs to another study, concerning human thymus T cells. That source reports: Thymus pieces cut out during corrective heart surgery were the tissue that was used. Usage of V and J genes appeared biased in thymic and blood repertoires.

The specimen was thymocytes. The rearrangement uses TRBV4-3 and TRBJ1-5; weak D call: TRBD1 (5 bases). The source of this sequence is a boy in the first two years of life with a congenital heart defect. The CDR3 nucleotides read TGCGCCAGCAGCCAAAACCCGGACACGAATAGCAATCAGCCCCAGCATTTT. It translates to CASSQNPDTNSNQPQHF.